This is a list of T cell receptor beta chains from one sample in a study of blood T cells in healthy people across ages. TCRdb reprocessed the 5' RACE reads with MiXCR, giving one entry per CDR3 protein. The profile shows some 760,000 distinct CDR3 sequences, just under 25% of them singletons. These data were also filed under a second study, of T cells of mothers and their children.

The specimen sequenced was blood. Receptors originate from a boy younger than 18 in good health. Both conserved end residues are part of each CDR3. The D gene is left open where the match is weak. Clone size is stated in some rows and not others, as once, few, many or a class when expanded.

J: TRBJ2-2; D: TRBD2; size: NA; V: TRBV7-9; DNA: TGTGCCAGCAGCGTCACTAGCGGTCGAGGTACCGGGGAGCTGTTTTTT; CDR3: CASSVTSGRGTGELFF
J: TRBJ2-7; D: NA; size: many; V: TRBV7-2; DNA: TGTGCCAGCAGCACCACCTACGAGCAGTACTTC; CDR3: CASSTTYEQYF
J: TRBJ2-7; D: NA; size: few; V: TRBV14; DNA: TGTGCCAGCAGCCCACACCCACTCTACGAGCAGTACTTC; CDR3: CASSPHPLYEQYF
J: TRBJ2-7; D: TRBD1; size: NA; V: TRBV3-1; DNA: TGTGCCAGCAGCCAAAGCGAGGCCGAGACAGGGCTCTACGAGCAGTACTTC; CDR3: CASSQSEAETGLYEQYF
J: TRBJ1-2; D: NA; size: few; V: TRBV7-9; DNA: TGTGCCAGCAGCTTAGTTAAAACGACAGTCAACTATGGCTACACCTTC; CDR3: CASSLVKTTVNYGYTF
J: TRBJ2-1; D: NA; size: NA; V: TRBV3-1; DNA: TGTGCCAGCAGCCAAGGCGCGCGTGAGCAGTTCTTC; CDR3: CASSQGAREQFF
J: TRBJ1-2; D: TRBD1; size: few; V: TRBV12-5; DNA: TGTGCTAGTGGTTCCCTGGACAGGGAGGATGGAGGCTACACCTTC; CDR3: CASGSLDREDGGYTF
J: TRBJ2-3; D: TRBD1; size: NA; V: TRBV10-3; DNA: TGTGCCATCAGTGCAAAGACGGGACAGAACACAGATACGCAGTATTTT; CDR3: CAISAKTGQNTDTQYF
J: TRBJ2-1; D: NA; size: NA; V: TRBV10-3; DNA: TGTGCCATCAGGGGGACGCAGACCTACAATGAGCAGTTCTTC; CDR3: CAIRGTQTYNEQFF
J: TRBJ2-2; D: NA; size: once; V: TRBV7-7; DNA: TGTGCTAGCAGTCGCTCGGAGAACACCGGGGAGCTGTTTTTT; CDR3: CASSRSENTGELFF
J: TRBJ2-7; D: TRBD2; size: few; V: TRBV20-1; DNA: TGCAGTGCTAGTGAAAGGCTAGCGGGAGGCCCTTGGTCCCGCGAGCAGTACTTC; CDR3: CSASERLAGGPWSREQYF
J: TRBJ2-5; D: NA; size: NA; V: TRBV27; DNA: TGTGCCAGCAGTCTCAACCCGTACGGGAACCAAGAGACCCAGTACTTC; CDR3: CASSLNPYGNQETQYF
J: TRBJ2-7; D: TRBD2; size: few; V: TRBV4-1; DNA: TGCGCCAGCAGCCCCCAACTAGCGGGAGCGTCCTACGAGCAGTACTTC; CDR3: CASSPQLAGASYEQYF
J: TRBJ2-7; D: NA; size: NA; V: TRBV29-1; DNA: TGCAGCGTTCAGCTGCCGGGGATTTACGAGCAGTACTTC; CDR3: CSVQLPGIYEQYF
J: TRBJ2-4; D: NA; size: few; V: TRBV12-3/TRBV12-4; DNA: TGTGCCAGCAGTTTAGTACAGGGAGGATCCAAAAACATTCAGTACTTC; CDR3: CASSLVQGGSKNIQYF
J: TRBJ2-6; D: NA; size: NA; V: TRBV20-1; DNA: TGCAGTGCTAGAGCTTTGTGGACGGAAGATTCTGGGGCCAACGTCCTGACTTTC; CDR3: CSARALWTEDSGANVLTF
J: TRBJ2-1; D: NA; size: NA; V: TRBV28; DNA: TGTGCCAGCACCTCATCCGGGACTTCCCACTCCCACAATGAGCAGTTCTTC; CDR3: CASTSSGTSHSHNEQFF
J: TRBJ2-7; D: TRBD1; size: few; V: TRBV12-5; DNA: TGTGCTAGTGGTTCCGGGACAGGGGCGGTGCAGTACTTC; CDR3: CASGSGTGAVQYF
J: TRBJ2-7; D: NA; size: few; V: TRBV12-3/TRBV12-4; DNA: TGTGCCAGCAGCACGACAGGAATGGACGAGCAGTACTTC; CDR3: CASSTTGMDEQYF
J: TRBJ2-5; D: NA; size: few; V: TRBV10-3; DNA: TGTGCCATACGCTCCGGGACGGATTTCCAAGAGACCCAGTACTTC; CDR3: CAIRSGTDFQETQYF
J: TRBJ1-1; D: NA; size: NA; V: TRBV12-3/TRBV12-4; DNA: TGTGCCAGCAGTCGCGGGACACCTCGGAACACTGAAGCTTTCTTT; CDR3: CASSRGTPRNTEAFF
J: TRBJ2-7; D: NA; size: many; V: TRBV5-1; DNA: TGTGCCAGCAGCTTATGGGGATACGAGCAGTACTTC; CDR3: CASSLWGYEQYF
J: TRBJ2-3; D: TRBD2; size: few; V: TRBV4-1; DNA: TGCGCCAGCAGCCAACAGGCGGGGGGAGACACAGATACGCAGTATTTT; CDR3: CASSQQAGGDTDTQYF
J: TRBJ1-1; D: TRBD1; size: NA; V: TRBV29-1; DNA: TGCAGCGCTACGACAGGGTATAACACTGAAGCTTTCTTT; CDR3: CSATTGYNTEAFF
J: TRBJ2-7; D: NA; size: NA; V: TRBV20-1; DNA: TGCAGTGCTAAGGACAGACTATACTCCTACGAGCAGTACTTC; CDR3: CSAKDRLYSYEQYF
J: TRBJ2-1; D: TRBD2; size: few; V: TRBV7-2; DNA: TGTGCCAGCAGCGTCGACAGGGCGGGAGGGCCAAATGAGCAGTTCTTC; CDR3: CASSVDRAGGPNEQFF
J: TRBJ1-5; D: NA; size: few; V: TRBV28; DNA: TGTGCCAGCAGTTCAGGGAGCGGTCAGCCCCAGCATTTT; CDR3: CASSSGSGQPQHF
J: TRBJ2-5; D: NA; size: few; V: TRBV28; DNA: TGTGCCAGCAGTCCGCTGAATGCGGAGACCCAGTACTTC; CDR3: CASSPLNAETQYF
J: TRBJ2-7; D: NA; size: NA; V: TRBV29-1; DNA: TGCAGCGTTTATGAAGGAAGTTCCTACGAGCAGTACTTC; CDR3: CSVYEGSSYEQYF
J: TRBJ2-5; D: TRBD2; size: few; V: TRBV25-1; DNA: TGTGCCAGCAGTGACGGACTAAGCGGGAGCTCTCGAGAGACCCAGTACTTC; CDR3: CASSDGLSGSSRETQYF
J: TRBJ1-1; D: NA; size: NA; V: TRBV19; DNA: TGTGCTGCCGCGGGGTTCACTGAAGCTTTCTTT; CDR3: CAAAGFTEAFF
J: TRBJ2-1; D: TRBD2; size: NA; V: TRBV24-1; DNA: TGTGCCACCAGTGCCCTAGCGGGAGATGAGCGTGAGCAGTTCTTC; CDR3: CATSALAGDEREQFF
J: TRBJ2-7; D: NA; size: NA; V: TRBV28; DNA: TGTGCCACCACGAGGATGGCCTCTCATCCCTACGAGCAGTACTTC; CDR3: CATTRMASHPYEQYF
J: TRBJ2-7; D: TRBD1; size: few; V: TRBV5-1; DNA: TGCGCCAGCAGCTTGGAAGGGGGCAGCGCCTACGAGCAGTACTTC; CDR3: CASSLEGGSAYEQYF
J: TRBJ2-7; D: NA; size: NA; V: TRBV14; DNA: TGTGCCAGCAGCCAGGGGAGCCTCTCGCCGCCCGAGCAGTACTTC; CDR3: CASSQGSLSPPEQYF
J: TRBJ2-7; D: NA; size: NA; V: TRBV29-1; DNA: TGCAGCGTCCCGACAGGGAGGTCCTACGAGCAGTACTTC; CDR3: CSVPTGRSYEQYF
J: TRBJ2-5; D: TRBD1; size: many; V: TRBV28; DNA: TGTGCCAGCAGTTTCGACAGGGGAAGGGAGACCCAGTACTTC; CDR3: CASSFDRGRETQYF
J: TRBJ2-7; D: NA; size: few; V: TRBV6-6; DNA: TGTGCCAGCAGCGGGCACCTCACAACCTACGAGCAGTACTTC; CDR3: CASSGHLTTYEQYF
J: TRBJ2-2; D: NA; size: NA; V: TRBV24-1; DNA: TGTGCCACCAGTGATTTGGAGGCCGGGGAGCTGTTTTTT; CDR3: CATSDLEAGELFF
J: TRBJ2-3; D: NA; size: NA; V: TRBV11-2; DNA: TGTGCCAGCAGCTACGGCTACGGAGCCACGGCGCAGTATTTT; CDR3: CASSYGYGATAQYF
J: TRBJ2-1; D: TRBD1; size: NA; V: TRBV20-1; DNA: TGCAGTGCTAGAAACCCGGGACAGCCCGACGACTTGATGCAGTTCTTC; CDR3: CSARNPGQPDDLMQFF
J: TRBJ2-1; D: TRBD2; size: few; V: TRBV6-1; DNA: TGTGCCAGCAGTGCCAGAGCGGGAGCGGGGAATGAGCAGTTCTTC; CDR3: CASSARAGAGNEQFF